This T cell receptor (beta chain) was obtained from a study of shared clonotypes between healthy human individuals. Study overall: With ages of 18 to 49, the donors were a couple of women and a few men.

The CDR3 has 13 residues. Germline values: CDR1 MNHEY, CDR2 SMNVEV (reference sequence). Trimming removed 3 bases from V and 2 bases from J, with 8 bases in between. Profiling relied on immunoSEQ multiplex PCR, and the TCRdb table lists in-frame clones only, not all of them. The sample has fewer than 1 million clones; 95% to 97% are singletons. CD8 cells regarded as naive lacked CD45RO, were positively chosen for CCR7, and omitted terminally differentiated effector memory CD45RA+ cells. All donors were Caucasian adults living in Nashville, Tennessee. About this clone itself: Antigen specificity is unknown. Other DNA sequences in this specimen translate into the identical CDR3.

Whole-study findings and limits: The donor pool, a small one, limited the genetic and exposure-history diversity represented.

Sequencing was done on a sample of naive CD8+ T cells sorted from blood. The chain employs TRBV27 and TRBJ2-7; D might be TRBD1 (5 bases). This receptor was identified in a man aged 25 to 40 in good health. CDR3 DNA: TGTGCCAGCAGTTTCCAGGGCCCCTACGAGCAGTACTTC. Translated, it gives CASSFQGPYEQYF.